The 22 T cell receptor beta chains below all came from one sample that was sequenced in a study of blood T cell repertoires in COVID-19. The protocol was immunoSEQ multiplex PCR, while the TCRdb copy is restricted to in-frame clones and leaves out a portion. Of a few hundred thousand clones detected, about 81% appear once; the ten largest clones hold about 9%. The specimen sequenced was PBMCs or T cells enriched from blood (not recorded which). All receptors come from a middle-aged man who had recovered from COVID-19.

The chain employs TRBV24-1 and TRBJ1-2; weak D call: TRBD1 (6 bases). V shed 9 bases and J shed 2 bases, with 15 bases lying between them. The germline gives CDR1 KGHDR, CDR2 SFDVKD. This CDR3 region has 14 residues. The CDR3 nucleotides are TGTGCCACCTCTCAGGGGTGGGGCAACTATGGCTACACCTTC. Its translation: CATSQGWGNYGYTF.

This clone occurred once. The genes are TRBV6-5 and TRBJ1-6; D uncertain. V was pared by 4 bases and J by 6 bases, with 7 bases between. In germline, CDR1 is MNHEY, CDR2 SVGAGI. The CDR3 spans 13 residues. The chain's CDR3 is CASSWNSNSPLHF. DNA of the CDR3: TGTGCCAGCAGTTGGAACAGTAATTCACCCCTCCACTTT.

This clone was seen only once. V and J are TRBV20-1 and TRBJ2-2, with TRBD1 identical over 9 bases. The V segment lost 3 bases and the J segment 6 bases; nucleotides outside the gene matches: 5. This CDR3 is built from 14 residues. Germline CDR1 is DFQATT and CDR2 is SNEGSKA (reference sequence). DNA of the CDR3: TGCAGTGCTAGTGGGACAGGGCCCCCCGGGGAGCTGTTTTTT. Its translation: CSASGTGPPGELFF.

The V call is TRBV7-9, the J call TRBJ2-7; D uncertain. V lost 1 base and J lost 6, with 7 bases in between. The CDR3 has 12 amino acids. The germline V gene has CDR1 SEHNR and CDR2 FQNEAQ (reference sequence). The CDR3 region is CASSLVSVEQYF. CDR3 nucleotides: TGTGCCAGCAGCTTAGTGAGTGTCGAGCAGTACTTC. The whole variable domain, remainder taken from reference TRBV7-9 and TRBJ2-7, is DTGVSQNPRHKITKRGQNVTFRCDPISEHNRLYWYRQTLGQGPEFLTYFQNEAQLEKSRLLSDRFSAERPKGSFSTLEIQRTEQGDSAMYLCASSLVSVEQYFGPGTRLTVT.

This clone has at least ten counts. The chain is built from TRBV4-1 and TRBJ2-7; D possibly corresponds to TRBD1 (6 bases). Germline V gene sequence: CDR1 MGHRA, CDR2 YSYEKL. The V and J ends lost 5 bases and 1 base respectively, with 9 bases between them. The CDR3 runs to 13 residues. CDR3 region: CASSSGQSYEQYF. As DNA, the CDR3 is TGCGCCAGCAGCTCCGGACAGTCCTACGAGCAGTACTTC.

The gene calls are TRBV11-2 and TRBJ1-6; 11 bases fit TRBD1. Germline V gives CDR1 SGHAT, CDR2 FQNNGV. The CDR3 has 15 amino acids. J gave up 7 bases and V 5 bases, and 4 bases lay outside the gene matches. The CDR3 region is CASSVGTGGNSPLHF. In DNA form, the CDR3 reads TGTGCCAGCAGCGTAGGGACAGGGGGGAATTCACCCCTCCACTTT.

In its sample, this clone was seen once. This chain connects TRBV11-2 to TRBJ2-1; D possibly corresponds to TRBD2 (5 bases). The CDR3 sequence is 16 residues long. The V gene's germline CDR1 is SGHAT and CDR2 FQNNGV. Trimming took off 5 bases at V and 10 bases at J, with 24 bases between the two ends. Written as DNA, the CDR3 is TGTGCCAGCAGCCCAACCCGAATGGCGGGCTCGGGCGAGCAGTTCTTC. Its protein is CASSPTRMAGSGEQFF. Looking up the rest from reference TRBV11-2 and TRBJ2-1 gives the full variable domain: EAGVAQSPRYKIIEKRQSVAFWCNPISGHATLYWYQQILGQGPKLLIQFQNNGVVDDSQLPKDRFSAERLKGVDSTLKIQPAKLEDSAVYLCASSPTRMAGSGEQFFGPGTRLTVL.

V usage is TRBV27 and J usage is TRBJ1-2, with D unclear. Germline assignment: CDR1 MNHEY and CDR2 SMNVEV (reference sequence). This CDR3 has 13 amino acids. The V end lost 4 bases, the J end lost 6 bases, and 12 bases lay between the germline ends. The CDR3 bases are TGTGCCAGCAGTTCCTACGGGGATGATGGCTACACCTTC. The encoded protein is CASSSYGDDGYTF.

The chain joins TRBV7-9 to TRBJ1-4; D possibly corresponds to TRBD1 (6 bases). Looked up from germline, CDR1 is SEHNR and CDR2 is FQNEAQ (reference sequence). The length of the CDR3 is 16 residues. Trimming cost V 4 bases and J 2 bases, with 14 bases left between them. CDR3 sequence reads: CASSSFRGGTNEKLFF. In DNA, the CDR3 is TGTGCCAGCAGCTCCTTTCGAGGGGGTACTAATGAAAAACTGTTTTTT.

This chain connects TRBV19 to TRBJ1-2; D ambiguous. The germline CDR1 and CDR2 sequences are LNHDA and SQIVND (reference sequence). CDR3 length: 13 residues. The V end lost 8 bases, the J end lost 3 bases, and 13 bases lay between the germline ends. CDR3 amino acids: CASVGSVDYGYTF. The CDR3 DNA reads TGTGCCAGTGTCGGGTCGGTGGACTATGGCTACACCTTC.

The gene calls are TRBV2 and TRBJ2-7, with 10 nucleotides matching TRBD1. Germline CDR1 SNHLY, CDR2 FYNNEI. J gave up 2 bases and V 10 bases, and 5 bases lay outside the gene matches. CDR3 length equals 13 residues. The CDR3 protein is CATWTGGTYEQYF. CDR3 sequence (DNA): TGTGCCACATGGACAGGGGGGACCTACGAGCAGTACTTC.

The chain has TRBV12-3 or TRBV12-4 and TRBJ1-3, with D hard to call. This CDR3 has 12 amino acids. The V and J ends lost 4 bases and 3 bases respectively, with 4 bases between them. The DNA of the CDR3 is TGTGCCAGCAGTTCTTATGGAAACACCATATATTTT. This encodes CASSSYGNTIYF.

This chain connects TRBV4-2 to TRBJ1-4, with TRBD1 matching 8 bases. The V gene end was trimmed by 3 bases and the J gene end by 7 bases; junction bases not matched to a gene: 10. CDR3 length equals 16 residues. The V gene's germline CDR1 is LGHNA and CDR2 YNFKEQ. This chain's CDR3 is CASSHRGQGNSEKLFF. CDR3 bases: TGTGCCAGCAGCCATCGAGGACAGGGTAACTCTGAAAAACTGTTTTTT.

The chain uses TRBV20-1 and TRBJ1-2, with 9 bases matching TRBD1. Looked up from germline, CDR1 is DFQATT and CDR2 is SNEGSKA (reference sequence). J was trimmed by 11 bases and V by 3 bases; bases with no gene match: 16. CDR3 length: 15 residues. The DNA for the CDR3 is TGCAGTGCTAGTACCCCCGCTGGACAGGGGTGGAAGTACACCTTC. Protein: CSASTPAGQGWKYTF.

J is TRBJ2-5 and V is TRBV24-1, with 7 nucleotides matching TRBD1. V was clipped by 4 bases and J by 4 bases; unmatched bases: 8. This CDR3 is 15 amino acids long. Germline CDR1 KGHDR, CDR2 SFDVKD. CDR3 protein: CATSEGRGPGETQYF. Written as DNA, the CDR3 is TGTGCCACCAGTGAGGGAAGGGGGCCCGGAGAGACCCAGTACTTC.

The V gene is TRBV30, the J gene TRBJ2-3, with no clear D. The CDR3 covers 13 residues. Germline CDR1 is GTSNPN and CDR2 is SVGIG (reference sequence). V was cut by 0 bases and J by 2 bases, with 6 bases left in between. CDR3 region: CAWSVAFTDTQYF. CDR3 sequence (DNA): TGTGCCTGGAGTGTGGCCTTCACAGATACGCAGTATTTT.

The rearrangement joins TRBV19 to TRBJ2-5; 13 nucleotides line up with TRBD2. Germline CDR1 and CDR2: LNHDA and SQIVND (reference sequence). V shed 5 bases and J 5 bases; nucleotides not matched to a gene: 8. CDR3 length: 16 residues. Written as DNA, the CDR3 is TGTGCCAGTAGTCCCCAACGGACTAGCGGGAGCGAGACCCAGTACTTC. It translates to CASSPQRTSGSETQYF.

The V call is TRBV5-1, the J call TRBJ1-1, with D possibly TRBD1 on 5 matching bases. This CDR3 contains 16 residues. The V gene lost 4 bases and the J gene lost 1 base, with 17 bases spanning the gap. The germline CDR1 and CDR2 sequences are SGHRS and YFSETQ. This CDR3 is CASSPQGGGRNTEAFF. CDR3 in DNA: TGCGCCAGCAGCCCCCAAGGTGGGGGGAGGAACACTGAAGCTTTCTTT. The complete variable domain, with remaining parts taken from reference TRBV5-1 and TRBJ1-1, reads KAGVTQTPRYLIKTRGQQVTLSCSPISGHRSVSWYQQTPGQGLQFLFEYFSETQRNKGNFPGRFSGRQFSNSRSEMNVSTLELGDSALYLCASSPQGGGRNTEAFFGQGTRLTVV.

The CDR3 sequence: CASRGGLAGITSTDTQYF. CDR3 sequence (DNA): TGTGCCAGTAGAGGGGGACTAGCGGGTATAACTAGCACAGATACGCAGTATTTT. J is TRBJ2-3 and V is TRBV19; 12 nucleotides line up with TRBD2. V lost 6 bases, J lost 0 bases, and 10 bases stayed unmatched. From germline, CDR1 is LNHDA and CDR2 SQIVND (reference sequence). CDR3 size: 18 residues.

As DNA, the CDR3 is TGTGCCACCAGCAGAGATAAGACAGTTTATGGCTACACCTTC. This codes for CATSRDKTVYGYTF. The chain is built from TRBV15 and TRBJ1-2, with a possible D match to TRBD1 (5 bases). The V and J ends lost 0 bases and 5 bases respectively, with 10 bases between them. Germline V gene sequence: CDR1 LNHNV, CDR2 YYDKDF (reference sequence). The CDR3 runs 14 residues.

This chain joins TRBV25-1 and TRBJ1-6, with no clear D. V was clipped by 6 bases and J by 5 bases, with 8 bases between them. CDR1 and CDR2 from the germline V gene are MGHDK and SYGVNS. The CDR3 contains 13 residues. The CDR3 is CASSAGNNSPLHF. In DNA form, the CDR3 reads TGTGCCAGCAGCGCGGGTAATAATTCACCCCTCCACTTT. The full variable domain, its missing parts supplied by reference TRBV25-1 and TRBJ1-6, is EADIYQTPRYLVIGTGKKITLECSQTMGHDKMYWYQQDPGMELHLIHYSYGVNSTEKGDLSSESTVSRIRTEHFPLTLESARPSHTSQYLCASSAGNNSPLHFGNGTRLTVT.

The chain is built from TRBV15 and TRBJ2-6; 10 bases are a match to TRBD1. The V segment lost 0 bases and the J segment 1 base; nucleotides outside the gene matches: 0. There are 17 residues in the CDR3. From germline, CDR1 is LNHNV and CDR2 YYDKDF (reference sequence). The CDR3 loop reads CATSREGQGSGANVLTF. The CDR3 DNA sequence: TGTGCCACCAGCAGAGAGGGACAGGGGTCTGGGGCCAACGTCCTGACTTTC.